This T cell receptor beta chain was obtained from a study of neoadjuvant anti-PD-1 for oral cavity cancer. Sequenced by immunoSEQ multiplex PCR; TCRdb stores in-frame clones only, minus some. The sample lists about 10,000 clones; roughly 57% were seen once. Noted time point: after neoadjuvant nivolumab, at surgical resection. These oral cavity squamous cell carcinomas were HPV-negative and locally advanced. The CDR3 contains 19 residues. In germline, CDR1 is SGHNT, CDR2 YYREEE (reference sequence). The germline V and J ends were trimmed by 4 bases and 0 bases, with 25 bases remaining between them. The chain couples TRBV5-4 to TRBJ1-2; D gene ambiguous. This sequence originates from a person between 40 and 80 years old with oral cavity squamous cell carcinoma. Specimen: PBMCs, collected after nivolumab (anti-PD-1) treatment. For the CDR3, the DNA is TGTGCCAGCAGCCGTGGAGGCGGTGGGAGAGAAAGAGCTAACTATGGCTACACCTTC. Protein: CASSRGGGGRERANYGYTF.